The next 28 T cell receptor beta chains were all read from a single sample in a study of blood T cell repertoires in COVID-19. Clones were read by immunoSEQ multiplex PCR, and TCRdb kept only the in-frame ones, dropping some. The sample has roughly 120,000 clones, less than 90% seen once. Material: peripheral blood. Receptors originate from a man between 70 and 80 years old with acute or convalescent COVID-19.

The chain links TRBV3-1 (or the pseudogene TRBV3-2) to TRBJ2-3; 9 nucleotides line up with TRBD2. Germline CDR1 and CDR2: LGHDT and YNNKEL (reference sequence). This CDR3 contains 15 residues. V gave up 3 bases and J gave up 1 base; unmatched junction bases: 2. The DNA of the CDR3 is TGTGCCAGCAGCCATAGCGGGGGCCGCACAGATACGCAGTATTTT. Translation: CASSHSGGRTDTQYF.

The genes are TRBV5-1 and TRBJ2-1; D may be TRBD1 (5 bases). CDR1 and CDR2 from the germline V gene are SGHRS and YFSETQ. CDR3 length equals 19 residues. Deletions cut 4 bases from V and 2 bases from J, with 25 bases between. As DNA, the CDR3 is TGCGCCAGCAGCGGAAGGGGTGAGGCAGACAATACCCCCTACAATGAGCAGTTCTTC. Its protein is CASSGRGEADNTPYNEQFF.

This clone was observed a few times. Written as DNA, the CDR3 is TGTGCCTGGAGTGCAGTCTATAATTCACCCCTCCACTTT. It specifies CAWSAVYNSPLHF. The V and J genes are TRBV30 and TRBJ1-6; D call uncertain. Trimming stripped 1 base from V and 3 bases from J, with 4 bases between. Germline values: CDR1 GTSNPN, CDR2 SVGIG (reference sequence). CDR3 length: 13 residues.

The chain has TRBV3-1 (or the pseudogene TRBV3-2) and TRBJ1-3; D is possibly TRBD1 (6 bases). The germline gives CDR1 LGHDT, CDR2 YNNKEL (reference sequence). The CDR3 runs to 15 residues. Trimming left V 4 bases short and J 2 bases short, with 12 bases between. DNA for the CDR3: TGTGCCAGCAGCCTCGGGACAAATACTGGAAACACCATATATTTT. Protein: CASSLGTNTGNTIYF.

This chain joins TRBV2 and TRBJ2-2, with D possibly being TRBD1 (5 bases). Trimming cost V 6 bases and J 0 bases, with 14 bases left between them. The CDR3 is 16 amino acids. Germline V gene data show CDR1 as SNHLY and CDR2 as FYNNEI. In DNA, the CDR3 is TGTGCCAGCAGGGGGCCCGCGAGGACGAACACCGGGGAGCTGTTTTTT. Translation: CASRGPARTNTGELFF.

This chain links TRBV13 with TRBJ1-2; D is unclear. The germline CDR1 and CDR2 sequences are PRHDT and FYEKMQ (reference sequence). The CDR3 has 14 residues. Trimming stripped 1 base from V and 8 bases from J, with 14 bases between. This CDR3 reads CASSLDRSREGYTF. The CDR3 DNA is TGTGCCAGCAGCTTAGACCGGAGCCGGGAGGGCTACACCTTC. The whole variable domain, filled in from reference TRBV13 and TRBJ1-2, reads AAGVIQSPRHLIKEKRETATLKCYPIPRHDTVYWYQQGPGQDPQFLISFYEKMQSDKGSIPDRFSAQQFSDYHSELNMSSLELGDSALYFCASSLDRSREGYTFGSGTRLTVV.

The V and J genes are TRBV18 and TRBJ2-1, with 7 nucleotides matching TRBD1. CDR3 size: 13 residues. The trim removed 4 bases at V and 8 bases at J, leaving 5 bases unmatched. Germline V gene sequence: CDR1 KGHSH, CDR2 LQKENI. The CDR3: CASSLTGVDEQFF. The CDR3 DNA follows: TGTGCCAGCTCACTTACAGGGGTCGATGAGCAGTTCTTC.

V and J are TRBV5-8 and TRBJ1-5, with D possibly TRBD1 on 6 matching bases. This CDR3 region has 15 residues. V lost 7 bases, J lost 3 bases, and 17 bases lay in between. Looked up from germline, CDR1 is SGHTS and CDR2 is YDEGEE. The CDR3 is CASRRLDRDNQPQHF. CDR3 nucleotides: TGTGCCAGCCGTCGATTGGACAGAGACAATCAGCCCCAGCATTTT.

A few counts support this clone. V gene TRBV18 combines with J gene TRBJ2-2; no firm D call. CDR1 is KGHSH and CDR2 is LQKENI in the germline V gene. V lost 2 bases, J lost 2 bases, and 9 bases lay in between. This CDR3 has 15 residues. The CDR3 region is CASSPAALNTGELFF. Written as DNA, the CDR3 is TGTGCCAGCTCACCAGCGGCTCTAAACACCGGGGAGCTGTTTTTT.

This chain connects TRBV7-2 to TRBJ1-6, with 7 bases that match TRBD1. Germline assignment: CDR1 SGHTA and CDR2 FQGNSA. V shed 4 bases and J 12 bases; nucleotides not matched to a gene: 12. The CDR3 loop spans 15 amino acids. The CDR3 is CASSSRANQGGPLHF. Written as DNA, the CDR3 is TGTGCCAGCAGCTCCCGAGCAAACCAGGGGGGACCCCTCCACTTT.

This chain uses TRBV7-8 with TRBJ1-2, with D possibly being TRBD1 (5 bases). V was pared by 3 bases and J by 5 bases, with 22 bases between. The CDR3 runs to 17 residues. Germline V gene data show CDR1 as SGHVS and CDR2 as FQNEAQ. The DNA for the CDR3 is TGTGCCAGCAGCTTGGCGCGCGGGACTCGTAACTCTTATGGCTACACCTTC. The encoded protein is CASSLARGTRNSYGYTF. Variable domain in full (rest from reference TRBV7-8 and TRBJ1-2): GAGVSQSPRYKVAKRGQDVALRCDPISGHVSLFWYQQALGQGPEFLTYFQNEAQLDKSGLPSDRFFAERPEGSVSTLKIQRTQQEDSAVYLCASSLARGTRNSYGYTFGSGTRLTVV.

V usage is TRBV5-1 and J usage is TRBJ2-2; 11 bases fit TRBD2. The V gene's germline CDR1 is SGHRS and CDR2 YFSETQ. Germline trimming cut 2 bases from V and 3 bases from J; bases unmatched to any gene: 3. This CDR3 has 16 amino acids. The CDR3 nucleotides are TGCGCCAGCAGCTTATCTAGCGGGGGGCACACCGGGGAGCTGTTTTTT. Its translation: CASSLSSGGHTGELFF.

V is TRBV18 and J is TRBJ2-7, with D maybe TRBD2 (6 bases). The CDR3 spans 13 residues. Germline loops: CDR1 KGHSH, CDR2 LQKENI. The V end lost 3 bases, the J end lost 4 bases, and 10 bases lay between the germline ends. This CDR3 reads CASSPGSHYEQYF. The CDR3 nucleotides are TGTGCCAGCTCACCCGGGAGTCATTACGAGCAGTACTTC.

The V gene is TRBV15, the J gene TRBJ2-3; 7 bases are shared with TRBD2. The CDR3 extends over 19 amino acids. The junction had 12 bases not matched to a gene; V was cut back by 0 bases and J by 0 bases. The germline CDR1 and CDR2 sequences are LNHNV and YYDKDF (reference sequence). The CDR3 loop is CATSRENSGPYASTDTQYF. Written as DNA, the CDR3 is TGTGCCACCAGCAGAGAAAATAGCGGGCCCTACGCTAGCACAGATACGCAGTATTTT.

The V and J genes are TRBV6-5 and TRBJ2-3; 8 nucleotides line up with TRBD2. Germline trimming cut 8 bases from V and 4 bases from J; bases unmatched to any gene: 8. The CDR3 is 14 amino acids. In germline, CDR1 is MNHEY, CDR2 SVGAGI. The CDR3 DNA reads as TGTGCCAGCGTGAGCGGGGGTACGGCAGATACGCAGTATTTT. Protein sequence: CASVSGGTADTQYF.

The gene calls are TRBV25-1 and TRBJ1-6; D unclear. This CDR3 has 12 amino acids. The V gene lost 6 bases and the J gene lost 13 bases, with 13 bases spanning the gap. CDR1 and CDR2 from the germline V gene are MGHDK and SYGVNS. The CDR3 sequence is CASRLSFNPLHF. Here the CDR3 DNA reads TGTGCCAGCAGACTCTCATTCAACCCCCTCCACTTT.

Only a few counts were recorded for this clone. The chain uses TRBV10-3 and TRBJ2-6; TRBD2 might be the D (5 bases). In germline, CDR1 is ENHRY, CDR2 SYGVKD. CDR3 length equals 15 residues. Deletions cut 0 bases from V and 2 bases from J, with 5 bases between. The DNA of the CDR3 is TGTGCCATCAGTGAGTCGACTACTGGGGCCAACGTCCTGACTTTC. Translated, it gives CAISESTTGANVLTF.

Regarding this clone: The sample holds other DNA sequences that translate to the same CDR3. The chain carries TRBV4-2 and TRBJ2-3; TRBD2 is a possible D gene (6 bases). Trimming took 0 bases from V and 6 from J, leaving 7 bases between them. The CDR3 spans 13 residues. CDR1 is LGHNA, CDR2 YNFKEQ, per germline. The CDR3 region is CASSQDLADTQYF. DNA for the CDR3: TGTGCCAGCAGCCAAGATCTAGCGGATACGCAGTATTTT.

The chain carries TRBV19 and TRBJ2-5, with a tentative D call TRBD2 (5 bases). Germline CDR1 LNHDA, CDR2 SQIVND (reference sequence). Trimming stripped 4 bases from V and 4 bases from J, with 13 bases between. The CDR3 has 14 amino acids. CDR3 in DNA: TGTGCCAGTAGTACCGTAGCGAGCCGAGAGACCCAGTACTTC. Residues: CASSTVASRETQYF.

The rearrangement uses TRBV2 and TRBJ1-1; D might be TRBD1 (6 bases). V was clipped by 5 bases and J by 1 base, with 11 bases between them. The CDR3 loop spans 14 amino acids. Germline CDR1 SNHLY, CDR2 FYNNEI. The CDR3 DNA is TGTGCCAGCAGTTTCACAGGGAGGAACACTGAAGCTTTCTTT. This encodes CASSFTGRNTEAFF. The full variable domain, with the rest looked up from reference TRBV2 and TRBJ1-1, is EPEVTQTPSHQVTQMGQEVILRCVPISNHLYFYWYRQILGQKVEFLVSFYNNEISEKSEIFDDQFSVERPDGSNFTLKIRSTKLEDSAMYFCASSFTGRNTEAFFGQGTRLTVV.

V usage is TRBV5-1 and J usage is TRBJ2-2; D not resolved. Germline V gene lookup returns CDR1 SGHRS and CDR2 YFSETQ. V lost 3 bases, J lost 5 bases, and 5 bases lay in between. This CDR3 region has 12 residues. The CDR3: CASSSLTGELFF. The CDR3 DNA sequence: TGCGCCAGCAGCTCCCTAACCGGGGAGCTGTTTTTT.

This clone was detected a few times. The chain carries TRBV5-6 and TRBJ1-5; D uncertain. Germline CDR1 reads SGHDT; CDR2 reads YYEEEE. Trimming removed 2 bases at V and 0 bases at J, with 6 bases between. The CDR3 sequence is 14 residues long. The CDR3 protein is CASSFTNSNQPQHF. CDR3 in DNA: TGTGCCAGCAGCTTCACAAATAGCAATCAGCCCCAGCATTTT.

This chain connects TRBV6-5 to TRBJ1-1; 8 positions agree with TRBD1. With V trimmed by 5 bases and J by 4 bases, 3 bases remained unmatched. The germline V gene encodes CDR1 MNHEY and CDR2 SVGAGI. The CDR3 has 13 amino acids. CDR3 in amino acids: CASSTQGGTEAFF. The CDR3 DNA reads TGTGCCAGCAGTACACAGGGGGGCACTGAAGCTTTCTTT.

This rearrangement joins TRBV4-1 to TRBJ1-1, with D perhaps TRBD1 (5 bases). CDR1 is MGHRA, CDR2 YSYEKL, per germline. V was clipped by 5 bases and J by 5 bases, with 18 bases between them. The CDR3 totals 15 residues. CDR3 region: CASSVSGILGTEAFF. The CDR3 DNA reads as TGCGCCAGCAGCGTGTCAGGGATTCTGGGTACTGAAGCTTTCTTT.

The rearrangement joins TRBV12-5 to TRBJ1-4, with no clear D. The germline V and J ends were trimmed by 1 base and 5 bases, with 8 bases remaining between them. CDR1 is LGHNT, CDR2 FRNRAP, per germline. The CDR3 is 14 residues long. The CDR3 loop is CASGLGTENEKLFF. The CDR3 DNA reads as TGTGCTAGTGGTTTGGGAACAGAGAATGAAAAACTGTTTTTT.

The chain carries TRBV2 and TRBJ1-2; 10 positions match TRBD1. The CDR3 length is 15 residues. Trimming at V came to 4 bases and at J to 7 bases, leaving 9 bases not matched to a gene. The V gene's germline CDR1 is SNHLY and CDR2 FYNNEI. The CDR3 reads CASSGGDRGLTGYTF. CDR3 sequence (DNA): TGTGCCAGCAGTGGGGGAGACAGGGGGCTGACTGGCTACACCTTC.

The chain employs TRBV28 and TRBJ2-1, with 7 bases identical to TRBD1. The CDR3 length is 15 residues. CDR1 MDHEN and CDR2 SYDVKM come from the germline V gene. The J segment lost 4 bases and the V segment lost 10 bases, leaving 13 bases of the junction unmatched. CDR3 DNA: TGTGCCATCAACTCTCGGGACAGACTTTACAATGAGCAGTTCTTC. It encodes CAINSRDRLYNEQFF. Combining the CDR3 with reference TRBV28 and TRBJ2-1 gives the whole variable domain DVKVTQSSRYLVKRTGEKVFLECVQDMDHENMFWYRQDPGLGLRLIYFSYDVKMKEKGDIPEGYSVSREKKERFSLILESASTNQTSMYLCAINSRDRLYNEQFFGPGTRLTVL.

CDR3 DNA: TGTGCCAGCAGCCAAGATTTTGGTATAGCGGGCACAGATACGCAGTATTTT. Translating gives CASSQDFGIAGTDTQYF. The gene calls are TRBV4-2 and TRBJ2-3, with a weak D call TRBD2 (6 bases). V gave up 0 bases and J gave up 1 base, with 14 bases separating them. In germline, CDR1 is LGHNA, CDR2 YNFKEQ. The CDR3 spans 17 residues.